These 22 T cell receptor beta chains were sequenced from one sample in a study of regulatory T cells in long-lasting Graves disease. Time point noted: newly diagnosed GD, antithyroid drugs for less than 3 months. Extracted PBMC RNA gave rise to the TCR library. With iRepertoire HTBI primers and Arm-PCR of CDR3 regions, TCR beta libraries were built. TCRdb fed the multiplex PCR reads into MiXCR, producing one record per CDR3 protein. The profile shows approximately 490,000 distinct CDR3 sequences, about a sixth of them singletons. Another study also made use of these data, one on T cells in Graves' hyperthyroidism and ophthalmopathy.

The material sequenced was peripheral blood mononuclear cells (PBMCs), taken at new diagnosis, from a patient treated with antithyroid drugs. The receptors were sampled from a man aged 35-49 years with Graves disease.

This clonotype was found a few times. The chain recombines TRBV19 with TRBJ2-1; D uncertain. The germline V gene encodes CDR1 LNHDA and CDR2 SQIVND (reference sequence). The CDR3 contains 12 residues. Between the trimmed V and J ends, which lost 2 bases and 7 bases, there was a span of 6 bases. CDR3 DNA sequence: TGTGCCAGTAGTATAATGGGGAATGAGCAGTTCTTC. Protein product: CASSIMGNEQFF.

V and J are TRBV29-1 and TRBJ2-3; 11 nucleotides agree with TRBD1. CDR1 is SQVTM and CDR2 is ANQGSEA in the germline V gene. The CDR3 has 14 amino acids. Trimming at V came to 7 bases and at J to 0 bases, leaving 3 bases not matched to a gene. In nucleotides, the CDR3 is TGCAGCGCCGGACAGGGGGCAAGCACAGATACGCAGTATTTT. This translates into CSAGQGASTDTQYF.

The chain joins TRBV12-3 or TRBV12-4 to TRBJ1-5, with D perhaps matching TRBD1 (6 bases). V was clipped by 2 bases and J by 3 bases, with 11 bases between them. This CDR3 contains 15 residues. As DNA, the CDR3 is TGTGCCAGCAGTTTAAGGGGGTCCGCCAATCAGCCCCAGCATTTT. As protein: CASSLRGSANQPQHF.

The table lists this clonotype with many counts. The V and J genes are TRBV30 and TRBJ2-7; unclear D gene. CDR3 length equals 12 residues. The germline V gene encodes CDR1 GTSNPN and CDR2 SVGIG (reference sequence). V dropped 4 bases and J dropped 6 bases, with 13 bases sitting between them. DNA for the CDR3: TGTGCCTGGATCCGGGTCGCCGCCGAGCAGTACTTC. Translating it yields CAWIRVAAEQYF. Variable domain in full (rest from reference TRBV30 and TRBJ2-7): SQTIHQWPATLVQPVGSPLSLECTVEGTSNPNLYWYRQAAGRGLQLLFYSVGIGQISSEVPQNLSASRPQDRQFILSSKKLLLSDSGFYLCAWIRVAAEQYFGPGTRLTVT.

This chain uses TRBV19 with TRBJ1-6; 8 bases match TRBD1. The length of the CDR3 is 14 residues. The V segment lost 4 bases and the J segment 9 bases; nucleotides outside the gene matches: 5. Per germline, CDR1 LNHDA and CDR2 SQIVND (reference sequence). In nucleotides, the CDR3 is TGTGCCAGTAGTACGGGACAGGCGGCTTCACCCCTCCACTTT. Amino acids: CASSTGQAASPLHF.

This clonotype was detected many times. The CDR3 region is CASSPRDDTGELFF. CDR3 DNA: TGTGCCAGCAGCCCTCGGGATGACACCGGGGAGCTGTTTTTT. This sequence joins TRBV11-2 and TRBJ2-2; a possible D gene is TRBD2 (5 bases). Germline V CDR1 and CDR2: SGHAT, FQNNGV. This CDR3 is 14 amino acids long. Between the trimmed V and J ends, which lost 5 bases and 3 bases, there was a span of 10 bases.

J is TRBJ2-3 and V is TRBV7-2; D remains unclear. Per the germline V gene, CDR1 is SGHTA and CDR2 is FQGNSA. This CDR3 has 15 amino acids. Trimming stripped 3 bases from V and 0 bases from J, with 10 bases between. The CDR3 sequence: CASSFSAASTDTQYF. DNA for the CDR3: TGTGCCAGCAGCTTCAGCGCCGCTAGCACAGATACGCAGTATTTT. The full variable domain, rest sourced from reference TRBV7-2 and TRBJ2-3, is GAGVSQSPSNKVTEKGKDVELRCDPISGHTALYWYRQSLGQGLEFLIYFQGNSAPDKSGLPSDRFSAERTGGSVSTLTIQRTQQEDSAVYLCASSFSAASTDTQYFGPGTRLTVL.

This clonotype was recorded many times. The V gene is TRBV7-2, the J gene TRBJ2-3; D is unclear. V was cut by 0 bases and J by 1 base, with 8 bases left in between. Germline assignment: CDR1 SGHTA and CDR2 FQGNSA. CDR3 length: 15 residues. CDR3 loop: CASSLARSGTDTQYF. In DNA, the CDR3 is TGTGCCAGCAGCTTAGCGCGGTCGGGCACAGATACGCAGTATTTT.

This rearrangement joins TRBV5-8 to TRBJ1-1, with 8 nucleotides matching TRBD1. This CDR3 is 12 amino acids long. The V gene's germline CDR1 is SGHTS and CDR2 YDEGEE. Trimming cost V 3 bases and J 7 bases; bases outside gene matches: 2. The CDR3 nucleotides are TGTGCCAGCAGCTGGGGGACAGGTGAAGCTTTCTTT. It yields the protein CASSWGTGEAFF.

CDR3 region: CASSQDRAGVAGNEQYF. The CDR3 nucleotides read TGCGCCAGCAGCCAAGATAGGGCTGGGGTAGCGGGCAATGAGCAGTACTTC. The chain employs TRBV4-1 and TRBJ2-7; 7 nucleotides line up with TRBD2. The CDR3 consists of 17 residues. Germline V gene data show CDR1 as MGHRA and CDR2 as YSYEKL. J gave up 7 bases and V 0 bases, and 15 bases lay outside the gene matches.

This clonotype was picked up one time. The junction does not match germline at one end; this may be a read error. The J gene is TRBJ2-7, the V gene TRBV29-1; 7 nucleotides line up with TRBD2. The CDR3 has 15 residues. CDR1 is SQVTM and CDR2 is ANQGSEA in the germline V gene. The CDR3 bases are TGCAGCGTTGAAGGGGTGGGGGGGAGGCACTACGAGCGGTACTTC. This gives the protein CSVEGVGGRHYERYF.

This clonotype turned up a few times. The rearrangement uses TRBV20-1 and TRBJ2-5; TRBD2 aligns across 8 bases. Losses at the gene ends were 1 base for V and 5 bases for J; bases not matched to a gene: 9. The CDR3 runs to 15 residues. Germline lookup yields CDR1 DFQATT and CDR2 SNEGSKA (reference sequence). As DNA, the CDR3 is TGCAGTGCTAGAGTGTGGGCCCCGGGGGGGGAGACCCAGTACTTC. This translates into CSARVWAPGGETQYF.

This rearrangement joins TRBV11-2 to TRBJ2-5; D remains ambiguous. Germline CDR1 and CDR2: SGHAT and FQNNGV. V was shortened by 5 bases and J by 5 bases, with 12 bases between the two germline ends. CDR3 length equals 13 residues. The CDR3 nucleotides read TGTGCCAGCAGCCTCAATCGGCGGGAGACCCAGTACTTC. This gives the protein CASSLNRRETQYF.

This clonotype has at least ten counts. The V and J genes are TRBV30 and TRBJ2-3, with unresolved D. The CDR3 is 12 residues long. In germline, CDR1 is GTSNPN, CDR2 SVGIG (reference sequence). With 3 bases removed from V and 5 bases from J, the gap between germline ends came to 9 bases. The CDR3 bases are TGTGCCTGGAGCCTATTCCTAGATACGCAGTATTTT. This encodes CAWSLFLDTQYF. The full variable domain, rest sourced from reference TRBV30 and TRBJ2-3, is SQTIHQWPATLVQPVGSPLSLECTVEGTSNPNLYWYRQAAGRGLQLLFYSVGIGQISSEVPQNLSASRPQDRQFILSSKKLLLSDSGFYLCAWSLFLDTQYFGPGTRLTVL.

This clonotype showed up many times. The V gene is TRBV28, the J gene TRBJ1-4, with D hard to call. The germline V gene has CDR1 MDHEN and CDR2 SYDVKM. V dropped 6 bases and J dropped 3 bases, with 17 bases sitting between them. The CDR3 spans 16 residues. The CDR3 spells CASRPPGLGANEKLFF. In nucleotides, the CDR3 is TGTGCCAGCAGGCCACCGGGGTTGGGAGCTAATGAAAAACTGTTTTTT.

This clonotype showed up just a few times. V gene TRBV7-9 combines with J gene TRBJ2-5, with 9 bases lining up with TRBD1. Germline V gene data show CDR1 as SEHNR and CDR2 as FQNEAQ (reference sequence). V shed 3 bases and J 2 bases; nucleotides not matched to a gene: 7. The CDR3 has 16 amino acids. This chain's CDR3 is CASSFRGDRGQETQYF. In DNA, the CDR3 is TGTGCCAGCAGCTTCCGGGGCGACAGGGGGCAAGAGACCCAGTACTTC.

Many counts were recorded for this clonotype. CDR3 nucleotide sequence: TGTGCCAGCAGTGTGACACTCCAAAATGAGCAGTTCTTC. Translated, it gives CASSVTLQNEQFF. J is TRBJ2-1 and V is TRBV7-2; D is unresolved. Per the germline V gene, CDR1 is SGHTA and CDR2 is FQGNSA. The CDR3 is 13 amino acids. Deletions cut 6 bases from V and 7 bases from J, with 13 bases between.

This clonotype has a count of ten or more. V and J are TRBV6-4 and TRBJ2-5; 8 positions agree with TRBD1. This CDR3 comprises 13 residues. Germline V gene data show CDR1 as MRHNA and CDR2 as SNTAGT. J was trimmed by 4 bases and V by 5 bases; bases with no gene match: 3. CDR3 DNA sequence: TGTGCCAGCAGTACAGACAGGGGAGAGACCCAGTACTTC. This translates into CASSTDRGETQYF.

This clonotype has a handful of counts. The chain recombines TRBV29-1 with TRBJ2-1; 11 nucleotides agree with TRBD2. The length of the CDR3 is 15 residues. J gave up 6 bases and V 3 bases, and 7 bases lay outside the gene matches. CDR1 and CDR2 from the germline V gene are SQVTM and ANQGSEA. The CDR3 spells CSVEGSGRALNEQFF. CDR3 bases: TGCAGCGTTGAGGGTAGCGGGAGGGCTCTCAATGAGCAGTTCTTC.

This clonotype was seen many times. The chain has TRBV6-5 and TRBJ2-2; perhaps TRBD1 as D (6 bases). V was shortened by 4 bases and J by 1 base, with 13 bases between the two germline ends. This CDR3 is built from 16 residues. Germline V gives CDR1 MNHEY, CDR2 SVGAGI. CDR3 loop: CASSSQDSWNTGELFF. The CDR3 DNA is TGTGCCAGCAGTTCCCAGGACAGCTGGAACACCGGGGAGCTGTTTTTT.

This clonotype appeared a few times. V usage is TRBV9 and J usage is TRBJ1-6, with a tentative D call TRBD1 (6 bases). The CDR3 consists of 14 residues. The V end lost 0 bases, the J end lost 10 bases, and 11 bases lay between the germline ends. Germline V gene lookup returns CDR1 SGDLS and CDR2 YYNGEE. Written as DNA, the CDR3 is TGTGCCAGCAGCGTAGTGGGGGCGGCGTCACCCCTCCACTTT. It specifies CASSVVGAASPLHF. The whole variable domain, filled in from reference TRBV9 and TRBJ1-6, reads DSGVTQTPKHLITATGQRVTLRCSPRSGDLSVYWYQQSLDQGLQFLIQYYNGEERAKGNILERFSAQQFPDLHSELNLSSLELGDSALYFCASSVVGAASPLHFGNGTRLTVT.

The chain combines TRBV6-1 with TRBJ1-5; no clear D gene. CDR3 length equals 10 residues. V was cut by 3 bases and J by 10 bases, with 4 bases left in between. Germline assignment: CDR1 MNHNS and CDR2 SASEGT. This CDR3 is CASSDVPQHF. DNA for the CDR3: TGTGCCAGCAGTGACGTACCCCAGCATTTT.